The rows below give T cell receptor beta chains drawn from one sample of a study of Graves' ophthalmopathy and Graves' hyperthyroidism. TCRdb called the multiplex PCR reads again in MiXCR, with one record for every CDR3 protein. Of about 1.2 million distinct CDR3 sequences detected, about 35% appear once; the ten largest clones hold around 10%. Sequences were obtained from peripheral blood or thyroid tissue (not recorded which). The receptors shown here come from an adult man with Graves' hyperthyroidism. CDR3s include the opening cysteine and the closing phenylalanine or tryptophan. The D gene is left open where the match is weak. Clone size, where shown, is once, few, many, or a class for clones that have expanded.

>12|many|TRBJ2-2|.|TRBV2
CASKWETGELFF
TGTGCCAGCAAGTGGGAGACCGGGGAGCTGTTTTTT
>13|.|TRBJ2-5|.|TRBV10-3
CAIRPETQETQYF
TGTGCCATCAGGCCGGAAACCCAAGAGACCCAGTACTTC
>14|many|TRBJ1-5|.|TRBV12-3/TRBV12-4
CASSLSWGNQPQHF
TGTGCCAGCAGTTTATCGTGGGGCAATCAGCCCCAGCATTTT
>12|once|TRBJ2-5|.|TRBV10-3
CTSRGGGETQYF
TGTACCTCAAGGGGGGGGGGAGAGACCCAGTACTTC
>15|.|TRBJ2-7|TRBD1|TRBV12-3/TRBV12-4
CASSLGAGGLYEQYF
TGTGCCAGCAGTTTAGGGGCAGGGGGCCTCTACGAGCAGTACTTC
>13|.|TRBJ2-7|TRBD1|TRBV5-6
CASSLITGAEQYF
TGTGCCAGCAGCTTGATTACAGGGGCCGAGCAGTACTTC
>14|many|TRBJ1-5|TRBD1|TRBV12-3/TRBV12-4
CASSEGTAGQPQHF
TGTGCCAGCAGCGAGGGGACAGCGGGTCAGCCCCAGCATTTT
>15|.|TRBJ2-7|.|TRBV9
CASSAGQAGNYEQYF
TGTGCCAGCAGCGCCGGACAAGCGGGTAACTACGAGCAGTACTTC
>14|.|TRBJ1-2|.|TRBV12-3/TRBV12-4
CASSLALGGGGYTF
TGTGCCAGCAGTTTAGCCCTCGGTGGGGGAGGCTACACCTTC
>14|once|TRBJ1-5|TRBD1|TRBV20-1
CSAPRQGTNQPQHF
TGCAGTGCTCCACGACAGGGAACTAATCAGCCCCAGCATTTT
>13|few|TRBJ1-3|.|TRBV29-1
CSVVQGSGNTIYF
TGCAGCGTTGTGCAGGGTTCTGGAAACACCATATATTTT
>16|few|TRBJ2-5|.|TRBV28
CASGGPGRGDQETQYF
TGTGCCAGCGGTGGGCCAGGAAGAGGGGACCAAGAGACCCAGTACTTC
>13|few|TRBJ2-7|.|TRBV12-3/TRBV12-4
CASSSYTHYEQYF
TGTGCCAGCAGTTCATATACTCACTACGAGCAGTACTTC
>12|many|TRBJ1-5|.|TRBV2
CASSEAAAGAFF
TGTGCCAGCAGTGAAGCGGCGGCTGGGGCTTTTTTT
>17|.|TRBJ2-6|.|TRBV7-2
CASSQQGGFSGANVLTF
TGTGCCAGTAGCCAACAGGGGGGGTTCTCGGGGGCCAACGTCCTGACTTTC
>17|.|TRBJ2-5|.|TRBV12-3/TRBV12-4
CASSFYIGNRAAETQYF
TGTGCCAGCAGTTTTTATATAGGGAACAGAGCGGCGGAGACCCAGTACTTC
>17|.|TRBJ2-5|.|TRBV7-2
CASSSEGGEGSNQPQYF
TGTGCCAGCAGCTCTGAAGGGGGTGAGGGTAGCAATCAGCCCCAGTACTTC
>15|many|TRBJ2-7|TRBD1|TRBV10-3
CAISSTGQGPYEQYF
TGTGCCATCAGTTCGACGGGACAGGGGCCTTACGAGCAGTACTTC
>13|many|TRBJ1-1|.|TRBV7-9
CASSFEANTEAFF
TGTGCCAGCAGCTTCGAGGCTAACACTGAAGCTTTCTTT
>14|.|TRBJ2-3|.|TRBV9
CASSGTVSTDTQYF
TGTGCCAGCAGCGGGACGGTAAGCACAGATACGCAGTATTTT
>14|many|TRBJ2-7|.|TRBV10-3
CAISESDGAYEQYF
TGTGCCATCAGTGAATCGGACGGGGCCTACGAGCAGTACTTC
>13|.|TRBJ1-2|.|TRBV7-3
CASSSLTLEGYTF
TGTGCCAGCAGCTCATTGACTCTAGAGGGCTACACCTTC
>14|few|TRBJ1-3|.|TRBV20-1
CSAFSRGFGNTIYF
TGCAGTGCCTTCAGTCGGGGGTTCGGAAACACCATATATTTT
>12|.|TRBJ1-1|.|TRBV5-1
CASSLQSDEAFF
TGCGCCAGCAGCTTGCAGAGCGACGAAGCTTTCTTT
>14|once|TRBJ1-6|TRBD1|TRBV11-1
CASSPGQGLSPLHF
TGTGCCAGCAGCCCGGGACAGGGGCTCTCACCCCTCCACTTT
>11|.|TRBJ1-6|.|TRBV7-3
CASSFSESLHF
TGTGCCAGCAGCTTCAGCGAGTCCCTCCACTTT
>14|many|TRBJ2-5|.|TRBV14
CASSQSSTIETQYF
TGTGCCAGCAGCCAATCCAGTACCATAGAGACCCAGTACTTC
>15|.|TRBJ2-2|.|TRBV5-1
CASSRGTHGAGELFF
TGCGCCAGCAGCAGGGGGACACATGGGGCCGGGGAGCTGTTTTTT
>12|.|TRBJ1-1|.|TRBV29-1
CSVEQGSSEAFF
TGCAGCGTTGAACAGGGATCTTCTGAAGCTTTCTTT
>15|few|TRBJ2-5|TRBD1|TRBV15
CATSSGTVKVGTQYF
TGTGCCACCAGCAGCGGGACAGTTAAAGTTGGGACCCAGTACTTC